The clone carrying this T cell receptor beta chain turned up a few times. Its antigen remains unknown. These data are taken from a study of T cell repertoires in cytomegalovirus infection. TCRdb analysed the reads with MiXCR anew, one entry per CDR3 protein. The sample consists of a few hundred thousand distinct CDR3 sequences, around 40% of them appearing once. The sequencing here drew on cultured PBMCs, taken from culture after CMV antigen stimulation. The TCR originated in a human donor in good health (CMV status not recorded). Some clones in this sample may be carry-over from other donors' samples.

The CDR3 is CASSLRAAGVPGQFF. Here the CDR3 DNA reads TGTGCCAGCAGTTTAAGGGCAGCGGGGGTTCCGGGGCAGTTCTTC. This chain links TRBV27 with TRBJ2-1, with 8 positions matching TRBD2. V gave up 2 bases and J gave up 12 bases; unmatched junction bases: 12. The V gene's germline CDR1 is MNHEY and CDR2 SMNVEV (reference sequence). The CDR3 extends over 15 amino acids.